This T cell receptor (beta chain) came from a study of T cells in Graves' hyperthyroidism and ophthalmopathy. Study-level information: Peripheral blood collection took place at initial diagnosis, before any treatment.

The CDR3 loop spans 15 amino acids. Germline CDR1 is LNHDA and CDR2 is SQIVND (reference sequence). The V end lost 4 bases, the J end lost 0 bases, and 12 bases lay between the germline ends. The table lists this clonotype with many counts. Authors of the study amplified TCR beta CDR3 regions from RNA transcripts. Primed by the HTBI set, a first-round RT-PCR was run on the TCR CDR3. Via MiXCR, TCRdb re-called the multiplex PCR reads, giving one row per CDR3 protein. Of hundreds of thousands of distinct CDR3 sequences listed, roughly 14% are singletons. The chain combines TRBV19 with TRBJ1-1; maybe TRBD1 (5 bases). Sequencing was done on a sample of blood. This clonotype originated in a woman aged 25-40 years with Graves' hyperthyroidism that later progressed to Graves' ophthalmopathy. The CDR3 loop reads CASSTSDRMNTEAFF. The CDR3 region has the DNA TGTGCCAGTAGTACCTCCGACAGAATGAACACTGAAGCTTTCTTT.